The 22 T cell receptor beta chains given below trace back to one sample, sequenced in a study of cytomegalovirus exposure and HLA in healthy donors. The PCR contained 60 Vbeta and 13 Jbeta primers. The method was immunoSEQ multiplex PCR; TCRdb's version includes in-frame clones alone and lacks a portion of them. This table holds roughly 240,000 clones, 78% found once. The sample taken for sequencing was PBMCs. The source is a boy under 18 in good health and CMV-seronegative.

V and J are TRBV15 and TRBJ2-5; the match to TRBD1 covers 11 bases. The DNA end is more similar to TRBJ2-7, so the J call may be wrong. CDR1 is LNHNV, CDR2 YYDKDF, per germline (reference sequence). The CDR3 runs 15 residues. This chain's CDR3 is CATSRGPGQGDEQYF. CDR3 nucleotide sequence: TGTGCCACCAGCAGAGGTCCGGGACAGGGGGACGAGCAGTACTTC.

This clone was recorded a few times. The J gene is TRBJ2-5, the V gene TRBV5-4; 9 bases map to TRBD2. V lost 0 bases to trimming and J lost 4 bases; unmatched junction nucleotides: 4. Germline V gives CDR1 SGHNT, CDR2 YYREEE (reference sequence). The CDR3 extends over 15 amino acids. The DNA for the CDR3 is TGTGCCAGCAGCTTGGTTAGCGGGAGTCGAGAGACCCAGTACTTC. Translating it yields CASSLVSGSRETQYF.

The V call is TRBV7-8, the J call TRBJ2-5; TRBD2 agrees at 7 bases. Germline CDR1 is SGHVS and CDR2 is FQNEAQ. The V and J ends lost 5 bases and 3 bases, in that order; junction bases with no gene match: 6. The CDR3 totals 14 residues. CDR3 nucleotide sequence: TGTGCCAGCAGCCCCCGGGGGGTGGAAGAGACCCAGTACTTC. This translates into CASSPRGVEETQYF.

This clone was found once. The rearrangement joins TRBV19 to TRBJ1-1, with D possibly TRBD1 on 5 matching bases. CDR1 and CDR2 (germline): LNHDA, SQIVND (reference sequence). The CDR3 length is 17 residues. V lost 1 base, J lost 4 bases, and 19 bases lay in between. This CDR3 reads CASSIGGRRGMSTEAFF. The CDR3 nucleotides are TGTGCCAGTAGTATAGGGGGACGGAGGGGTATGAGCACTGAAGCTTTCTTT.

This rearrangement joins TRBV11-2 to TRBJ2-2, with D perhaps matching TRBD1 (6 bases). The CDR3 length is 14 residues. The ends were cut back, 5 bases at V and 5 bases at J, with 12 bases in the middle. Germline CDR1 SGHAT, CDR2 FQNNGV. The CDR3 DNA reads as TGTGCCAGCAGCCAATCAGGGGAAACCGGGGAGCTGTTTTTT. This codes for CASSQSGETGELFF.

CDR3 sequence (DNA): TGCGCCAGCAGCTTCGGGCAGGGCGGAGAGACCCAGTACTTC. It encodes CASSFGQGGETQYF. The gene calls are TRBV5-1 and TRBJ2-5, with D tentatively TRBD1 (5 bases). This CDR3 comprises 14 residues. Deletions cut 2 bases from V and 4 bases from J, with 12 bases between. The germline V gene encodes CDR1 SGHRS and CDR2 YFSETQ.

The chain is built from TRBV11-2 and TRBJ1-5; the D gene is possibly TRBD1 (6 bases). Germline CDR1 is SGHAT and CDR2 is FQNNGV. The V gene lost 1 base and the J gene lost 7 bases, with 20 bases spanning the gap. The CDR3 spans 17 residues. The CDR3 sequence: CASSLGWGRGARQPQHF. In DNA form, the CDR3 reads TGTGCCAGCAGCTTAGGATGGGGCAGGGGAGCGCGGCAGCCCCAGCATTTT.

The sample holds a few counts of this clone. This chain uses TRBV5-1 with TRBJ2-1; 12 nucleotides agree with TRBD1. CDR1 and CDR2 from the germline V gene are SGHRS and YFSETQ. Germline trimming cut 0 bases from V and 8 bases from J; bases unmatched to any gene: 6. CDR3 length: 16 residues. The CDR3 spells CASSLDGTGGFYEQFF. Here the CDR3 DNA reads TGCGCCAGCAGCTTGGACGGGACAGGGGGCTTCTATGAGCAGTTCTTC.

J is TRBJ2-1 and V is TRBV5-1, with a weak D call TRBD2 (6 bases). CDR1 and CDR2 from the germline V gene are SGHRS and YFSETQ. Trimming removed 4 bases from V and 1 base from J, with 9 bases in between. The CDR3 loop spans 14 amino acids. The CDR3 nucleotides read TGCGCCAGCAGCGCCGGGACTTCCTACAATGAGCAGTTCTTC. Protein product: CASSAGTSYNEQFF.

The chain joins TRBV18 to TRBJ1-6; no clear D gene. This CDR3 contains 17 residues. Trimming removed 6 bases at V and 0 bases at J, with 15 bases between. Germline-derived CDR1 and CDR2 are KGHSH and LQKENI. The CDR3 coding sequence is TGTGCCAGCTCTCCTACCGGGAGAAGCTCCTATAATTCACCCCTCCACTTT. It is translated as CASSPTGRSSYNSPLHF.

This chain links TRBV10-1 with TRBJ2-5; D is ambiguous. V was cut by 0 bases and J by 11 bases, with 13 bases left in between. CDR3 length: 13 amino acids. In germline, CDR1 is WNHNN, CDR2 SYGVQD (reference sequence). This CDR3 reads CASSESLLGTQYF. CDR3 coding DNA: TGCGCCAGCAGTGAGTCTCTCCTAGGTACTCAGTACTTC.

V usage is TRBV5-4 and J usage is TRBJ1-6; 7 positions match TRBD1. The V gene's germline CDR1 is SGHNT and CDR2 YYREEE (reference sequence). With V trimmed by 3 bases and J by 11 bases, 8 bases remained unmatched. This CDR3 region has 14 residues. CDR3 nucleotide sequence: TGTGCCAGCAGCTCGGGACAGCCGGGGACACCCCTCCACTTT. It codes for CASSSGQPGTPLHF.

Here the CDR3 reads CASGRTRQETQYF. The CDR3 nucleotides are TGTGCCAGCGGCAGGACACGACAAGAGACCCAGTACTTC. The V gene is TRBV6-1, the J gene TRBJ2-5; possible D gene TRBD1, 5 bases. The germline V gene encodes CDR1 MNHNS and CDR2 SASEGT. The V end was cut by 8 bases, the J end by 2 bases, with 12 bases between. The CDR3 has 13 residues.

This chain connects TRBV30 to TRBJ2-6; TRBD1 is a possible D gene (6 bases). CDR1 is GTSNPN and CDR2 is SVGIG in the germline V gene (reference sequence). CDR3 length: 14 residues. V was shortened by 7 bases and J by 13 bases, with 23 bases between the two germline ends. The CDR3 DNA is TGTGCCTCGAATAAACAGGGTGGTTTTGTGGTCCTGACTTTC. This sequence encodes CASNKQGGFVVLTF.

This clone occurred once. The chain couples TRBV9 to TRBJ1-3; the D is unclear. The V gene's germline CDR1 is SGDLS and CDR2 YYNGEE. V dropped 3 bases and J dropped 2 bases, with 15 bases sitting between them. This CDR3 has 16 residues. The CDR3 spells CASSARPRIPGNTIYF. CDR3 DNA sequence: TGTGCCAGCAGCGCCCGTCCCAGAATCCCTGGAAACACCATATATTTT.

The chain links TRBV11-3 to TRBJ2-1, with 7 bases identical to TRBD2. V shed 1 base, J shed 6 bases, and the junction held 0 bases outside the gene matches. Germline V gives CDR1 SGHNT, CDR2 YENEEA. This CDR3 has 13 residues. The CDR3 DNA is TGTGCCAGCAGCTTAGGGACTAGCAATGAGCAGTTCTTC. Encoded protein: CASSLGTSNEQFF.

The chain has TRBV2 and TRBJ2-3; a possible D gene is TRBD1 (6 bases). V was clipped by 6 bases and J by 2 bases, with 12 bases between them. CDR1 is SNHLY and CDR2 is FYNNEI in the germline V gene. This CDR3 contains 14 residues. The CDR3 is CASRAGDHTDTQYF. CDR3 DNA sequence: TGTGCCAGCAGGGCAGGGGATCACACAGATACGCAGTATTTT.

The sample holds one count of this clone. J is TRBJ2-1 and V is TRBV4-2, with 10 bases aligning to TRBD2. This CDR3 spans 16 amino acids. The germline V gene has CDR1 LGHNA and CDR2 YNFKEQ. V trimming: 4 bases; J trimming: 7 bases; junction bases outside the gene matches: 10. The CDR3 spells CASSLGSSGGFNEQFF. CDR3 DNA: TGTGCCAGCAGCCTTGGGAGTAGCGGGGGGTTTAATGAGCAGTTCTTC.

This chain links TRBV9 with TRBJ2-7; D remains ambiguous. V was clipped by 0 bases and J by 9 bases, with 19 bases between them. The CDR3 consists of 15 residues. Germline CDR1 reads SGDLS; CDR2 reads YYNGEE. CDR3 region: CASSVGAVRDLGQYF. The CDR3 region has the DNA TGTGCCAGCAGCGTAGGGGCAGTCCGCGATCTGGGGCAGTACTTC.

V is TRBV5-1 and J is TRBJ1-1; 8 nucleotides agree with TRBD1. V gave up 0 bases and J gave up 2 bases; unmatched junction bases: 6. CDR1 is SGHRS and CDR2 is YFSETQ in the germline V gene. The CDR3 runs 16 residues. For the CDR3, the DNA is TGCGCCAGCAGCTTGGCGGCGACAGGGGATAACACTGAAGCTTTCTTT. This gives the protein CASSLAATGDNTEAFF.

This CDR3 reads CASSLTGGGTEAFF. The DNA for the CDR3 is TGTGCCAGCAGCTTAACAGGGGGCGGGACTGAAGCTTTCTTT. The chain carries TRBV7-3 and TRBJ1-1; 7 positions agree with TRBD1. The ends lost 0 bases at V and 5 bases at J; junction bases unmatched: 3. The germline gives CDR1 SGHTA, CDR2 FQGTGA. The CDR3 is made up of 14 amino acids.

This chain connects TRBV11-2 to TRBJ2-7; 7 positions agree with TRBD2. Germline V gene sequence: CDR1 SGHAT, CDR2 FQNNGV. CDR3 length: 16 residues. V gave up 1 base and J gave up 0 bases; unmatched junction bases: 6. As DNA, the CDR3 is TGTGCCAGCAGCTTAGGGGAGGGCCGCAGCTCCTACGAGCAGTACTTC. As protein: CASSLGEGRSSYEQYF. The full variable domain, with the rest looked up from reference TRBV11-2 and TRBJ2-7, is EAGVAQSPRYKIIEKRQSVAFWCNPISGHATLYWYQQILGQGPKLLIQFQNNGVVDDSQLPKDRFSAERLKGVDSTLKIQPAKLEDSAVYLCASSLGEGRSSYEQYFGPGTRLTVT.